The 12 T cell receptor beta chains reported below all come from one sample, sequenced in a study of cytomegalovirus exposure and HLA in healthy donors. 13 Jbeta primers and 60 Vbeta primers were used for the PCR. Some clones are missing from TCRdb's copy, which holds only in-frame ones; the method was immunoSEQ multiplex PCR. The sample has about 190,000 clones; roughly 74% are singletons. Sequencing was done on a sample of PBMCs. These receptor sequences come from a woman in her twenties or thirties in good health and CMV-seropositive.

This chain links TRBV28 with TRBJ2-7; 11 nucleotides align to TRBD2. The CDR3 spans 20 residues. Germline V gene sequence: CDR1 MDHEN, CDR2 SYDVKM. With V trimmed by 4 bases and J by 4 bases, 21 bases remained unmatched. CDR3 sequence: CASSSPFIRLAGPLLYEQYF. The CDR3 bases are TGTGCCAGCAGTTCTCCCTTCATTAGACTAGCGGGACCCCTTCTGTACGAGCAGTACTTC.

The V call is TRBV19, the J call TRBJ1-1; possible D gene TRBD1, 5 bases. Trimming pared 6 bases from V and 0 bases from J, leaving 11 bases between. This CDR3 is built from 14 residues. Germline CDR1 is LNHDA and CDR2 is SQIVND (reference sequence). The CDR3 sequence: CASRDRFMNTEAFF. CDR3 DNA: TGTGCCAGTAGAGACAGATTTATGAACACTGAAGCTTTCTTT.

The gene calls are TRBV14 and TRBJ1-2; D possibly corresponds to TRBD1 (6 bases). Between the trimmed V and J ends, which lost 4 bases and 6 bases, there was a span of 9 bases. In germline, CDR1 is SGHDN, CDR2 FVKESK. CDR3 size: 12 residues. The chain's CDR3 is CASSLDRDGYTF. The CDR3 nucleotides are TGTGCCAGCAGCCTGGACAGAGATGGCTACACCTTC.

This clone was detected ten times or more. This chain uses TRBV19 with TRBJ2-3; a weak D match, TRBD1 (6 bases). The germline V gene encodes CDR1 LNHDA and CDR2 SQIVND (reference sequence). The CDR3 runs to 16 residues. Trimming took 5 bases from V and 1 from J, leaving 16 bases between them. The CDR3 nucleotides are TGTGCCAGTAGTCAGGACAAGGGGGTCGGCACAGATACGCAGTATTTT. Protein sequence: CASSQDKGVGTDTQYF.

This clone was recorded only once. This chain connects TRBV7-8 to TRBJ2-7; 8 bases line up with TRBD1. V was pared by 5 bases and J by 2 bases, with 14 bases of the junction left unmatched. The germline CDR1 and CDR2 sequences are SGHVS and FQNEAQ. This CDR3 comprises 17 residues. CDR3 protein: CASSQDVDRGSPYEQYF. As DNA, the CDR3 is TGTGCCAGCAGCCAAGACGTCGACAGGGGCTCCCCCTACGAGCAGTACTTC.

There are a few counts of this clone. The CDR3 sequence is CASSYPGKDEQFF. DNA for the CDR3: TGTGCCAGCAGTTACCCGGGGAAGGATGAGCAGTTCTTC. The chain recombines TRBV6-5 with TRBJ2-1; possible D gene TRBD2, 5 bases. CDR3 length equals 13 residues. V lost 2 bases, J lost 8 bases, and 10 bases lay in between. Per germline, CDR1 MNHEY and CDR2 SVGAGI.

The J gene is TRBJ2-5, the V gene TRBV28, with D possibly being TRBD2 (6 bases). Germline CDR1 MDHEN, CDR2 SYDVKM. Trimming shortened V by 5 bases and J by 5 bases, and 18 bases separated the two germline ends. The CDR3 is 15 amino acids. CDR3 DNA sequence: TGTGCCAGCAGTCCCCCGGCAGGGAGGTTGGAGACCCAGTACTTC. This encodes CASSPPAGRLETQYF.

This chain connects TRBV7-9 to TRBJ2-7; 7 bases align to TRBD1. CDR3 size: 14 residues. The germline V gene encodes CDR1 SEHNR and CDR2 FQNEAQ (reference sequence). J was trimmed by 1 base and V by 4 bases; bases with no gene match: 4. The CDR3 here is CASSSGDRSYEQYF. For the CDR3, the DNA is TGTGCCAGCAGCTCCGGGGACAGATCCTACGAGCAGTACTTC.

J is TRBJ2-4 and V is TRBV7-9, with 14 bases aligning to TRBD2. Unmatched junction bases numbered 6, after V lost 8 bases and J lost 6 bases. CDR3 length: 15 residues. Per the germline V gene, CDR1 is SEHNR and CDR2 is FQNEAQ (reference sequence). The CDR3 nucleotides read TGTGCCAGCGGGACTAGCGGGAGTAGTGTAAACATTCAGTACTTC. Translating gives CASGTSGSSVNIQYF.

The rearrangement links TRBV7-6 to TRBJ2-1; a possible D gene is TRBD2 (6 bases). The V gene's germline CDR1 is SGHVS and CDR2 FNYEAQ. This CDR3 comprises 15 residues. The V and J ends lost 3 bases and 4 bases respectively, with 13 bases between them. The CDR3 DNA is TGTGCCAGCAGCTTGGAGGGTTCAAGGTACAATGAGCAGTTCTTC. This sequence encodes CASSLEGSRYNEQFF.

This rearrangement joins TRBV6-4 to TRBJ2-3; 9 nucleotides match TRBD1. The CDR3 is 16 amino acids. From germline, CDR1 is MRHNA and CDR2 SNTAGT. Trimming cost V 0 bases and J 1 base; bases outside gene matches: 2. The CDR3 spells CASSDSGQGCTDTQYF. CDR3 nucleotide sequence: TGTGCCAGCAGTGACTCGGGACAGGGTTGCACAGATACGCAGTATTTT.

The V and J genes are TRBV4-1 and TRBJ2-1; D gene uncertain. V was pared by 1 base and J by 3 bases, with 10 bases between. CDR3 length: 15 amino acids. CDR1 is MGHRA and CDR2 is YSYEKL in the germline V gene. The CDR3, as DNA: TGCGCCAGCAGCCAAGTATCGGAGCTCTACAATGAGCAGTTCTTC. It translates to CASSQVSELYNEQFF.